This T cell receptor beta chain was profiled in a study of blood T cells in healthy people across ages. Study results and limitations: Relative to aged donors, long-lived donors carried more naive CD4+ cells and displayed higher diversity.

Staff drew around 10 milliliters of peripheral blood from each donor. Per germline, CDR1 WSHSY and CDR2 SAAADI. CDR3 size: 15 residues. The V end was cut by 0 bases, the J end by 4 bases, with 12 bases between. Alongside a J-beta primer mix, a sample-barcoded 5' primer served in a second PCR lasting 7 to 11 cycles. TCRdb ran MiXCR on the 5' RACE reads and lists one entry per CDR3 protein. The repertoire holds around 520,000 distinct CDR3 sequences, with over 25% as singletons. Concerning this clonotype itself: No antigen is known for it.

In addition, the sample was reused for a study of T cells of mothers and their children. Per that study: Samples came from a few healthy Caucasian mothers and their six children. In cDNA synthesis, all of the extracted RNA was used at around 1.4 ug per 15 ul.

This chain joins TRBV10-2 and TRBJ1-1; D is uncertain. The sequence was collected from a boy between 2 and 15 years old in good health. The material sequenced was blood. CDR3 bases: TGCGCCAGCAGTGAGTCCCCCAGGTTGGCCACTGAAGCTTTCTTT. Translating it yields CASSESPRLATEAFF.